This TCR beta chain was documented in a study of shared clonotypes between healthy human individuals. The naive CD8 subset, CD45RO-negative cells positively selected for CCR7, excluded terminally differentiated effector memory CD45RA+ cells. Regarding the study as a whole: Around 5% of naive CD4 clonotypes were common to a few donors.

Trimming left V 3 bases short and J 7 bases short, with 10 bases between. The CDR3 runs to 13 residues. Germline-derived CDR1 and CDR2 are MNHEY and SMNVEV (reference sequence). Concerning this clone itself: The antigen is unknown.

Generated by immunoSEQ multiplex PCR, the TCRdb table keeps only in-frame clones and is missing some. The repertoire holds under 700,000 clones, with 95% as singletons. The TCR originated in a woman aged 30 to 39 in good health. The sequenced sample was naive CD8+ T cells sorted from blood. The chain employs TRBV27 and TRBJ2-1; D is possibly TRBD2 (6 bases). DNA for the CDR3: TGTGCCAGCAGTTTCGGGGGAGTAAATGAGCAGTTCTTC. Residues: CASSFGGVNEQFF.